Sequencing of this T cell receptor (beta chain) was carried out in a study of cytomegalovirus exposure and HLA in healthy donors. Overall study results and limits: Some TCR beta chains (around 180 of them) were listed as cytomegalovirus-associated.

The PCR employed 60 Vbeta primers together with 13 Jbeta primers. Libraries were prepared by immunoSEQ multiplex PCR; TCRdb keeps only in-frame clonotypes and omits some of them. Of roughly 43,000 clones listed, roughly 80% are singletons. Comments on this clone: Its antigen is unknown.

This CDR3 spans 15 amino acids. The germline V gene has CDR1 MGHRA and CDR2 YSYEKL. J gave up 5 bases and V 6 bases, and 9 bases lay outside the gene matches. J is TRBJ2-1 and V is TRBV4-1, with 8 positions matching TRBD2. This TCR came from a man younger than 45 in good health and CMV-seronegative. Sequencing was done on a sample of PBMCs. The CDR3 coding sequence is TGCGCCAGCAGGGCGGGGCTAGCGGGCGACAATGAGCAGTTCTTC. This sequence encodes CASRAGLAGDNEQFF.